The rows below give T cell receptor beta chains drawn from one sample of a study of blood T cells in healthy people across ages. TCRdb re-analysed the 5' RACE reads in MiXCR, keeping a single row per CDR3 protein. The data show about 780,000 distinct CDR3 sequences, with approximately 67% seen just once and 28% held by the top ten. The sample taken for sequencing was blood. Receptors originate from a man aged 25 to 45 in good health. The CDR3 runs from the conserved cysteine through the conserved F or W. D genes are given only for firm matches. Where a row states a size, it is once, few, many or the class of an expanded clone; other rows omit it.

V gene	clone size	J gene	D gene	CDR3 DNA	CDR3 protein
TRBV6-1	-	TRBJ2-7	TRBD2	TGTGCCTTAGGGAGGGATTCCTACGAGCAGTACTTC	CALGRDSYEQYF
TRBV2	few	TRBJ1-4	-	TGTGCCAGCAGTAAAGGGGGGGGCATTCTCGCTGAAAAACTGTTTTTT	CASSKGGGILAEKLFF
TRBV6-6	-	TRBJ1-1	-	TGTGCCAGCAGTTACTCAATCGGGCGGTCGACCACTGAAGCTTTCTTT	CASSYSIGRSTTEAFF
TRBV7-3	-	TRBJ2-3	-	TGTGCCAGCAGCCCGACCGGACAGCCCACAGATACGCGGTATTTT	CASSPTGQPTDTRYF
TRBV12-3/TRBV12-4	once	TRBJ2-1	-	TGTGCCAGCAGGTTCGTCAGCGAGAATGAGCAGTTCTTC	CASRFVSENEQFF
TRBV28	few	TRBJ1-4	-	TGTGCCAGCAGTTTACGGGGGTTAAGGGAAAAACTGTTTTTT	CASSLRGLREKLFF
TRBV29-1	few	TRBJ2-7	-	TGCAGCGCCCGAGGTGGGGTCCTCTCCTACGAGCAGTACTTC	CSARGGVLSYEQYF
TRBV3-1	-	TRBJ2-7	-	TGTGCCAGCAGCTCTGACCGGGACACCAGCTCCTACGAGCAGTACTTC	CASSSDRDTSSYEQYF
TRBV4-3	many	TRBJ2-1	-	TGCGCCAGCAGCCAAATCGGGGGCTACAATGAGCAGTTCTTC	CASSQIGGYNEQFF
TRBV10-3	few	TRBJ2-7	-	TGTGCCATCAGTGAGTCTTCGGCCGAGCAGTACTTC	CAISESSAEQYF
TRBV12-3/TRBV12-4	-	TRBJ1-2	-	TGTGCCAGCACCTTAGGCCGATTCTATGGCTACACCTTC	CASTLGRFYGYTF
TRBV6-4	few	TRBJ2-3	TRBD1	TGTGCCAGCAGACCCGACAGGGCTGTCACAGATACGCAGTATTTT	CASRPDRAVTDTQYF
TRBV10-3	-	TRBJ1-2	-	TGTGCCATCACTACAGGGATGTACTATGGCTACACCTTC	CAITTGMYYGYTF
TRBV3-1	-	TRBJ1-3	TRBD1	TGTGCCAGCAGTCATACGACAGGGGTCGCGGGAAACACCATATATTTT	CASSHTTGVAGNTIYF
TRBV29-1	-	TRBJ2-5	-	TGCGGCGTTGTCGGACAGCGCGAACAAGAGACCCAGTACTTC	CGVVGQREQETQYF
TRBV7-8	once	TRBJ1-6	-	TGTGCCAGCAGCTTCTTCGGGGTCTCCTATAATTCACCCCTCCACTTT	CASSFFGVSYNSPLHF
TRBV4-2	-	TRBJ2-1	TRBD2	TGTGCCAGCAGCCAAGAAGTTAGTAGCGGGGGCCTCAATGAGCAGTTCTTC	CASSQEVSSGGLNEQFF
TRBV29-1	-	TRBJ2-5	TRBD1	TGCAGCGTTCTTCGGGACAGGCCTTCGACCCAGTACTTC	CSVLRDRPSTQYF
TRBV28	-	TRBJ1-6	TRBD1	TGTGCCAGCCGAACTGTATCTGGACAGGGGCCGAATTCACCCCTCCACTTT	CASRTVSGQGPNSPLHF
TRBV29-1	-	TRBJ2-7	-	TGCAGGCAAAGGACAGCTAGCTCCTACGAGCAGTACTTC	CRQRTASSYEQYF
TRBV6-5	-	TRBJ2-1	TRBD2	TGTGCCAGCAAACTAGCGGTTAACAATGAGCAGTTCTTC	CASKLAVNNEQFF
TRBV9	-	TRBJ1-5	-	TGTGCCAGCAGCGTAAACGGGAACAACAATCAGCCCCAGCATTTT	CASSVNGNNNQPQHF
TRBV6-5	-	TRBJ2-3	-	TGTGCCAGCAGTTACTCTCCCGAGGAGGGTAGCACAGATACGCAGTATTTT	CASSYSPEEGSTDTQYF
TRBV7-3	-	TRBJ2-3	-	TGTGCCAGCAGCTTACTAGCGACCAGCACAGATACGCAGTATTTT	CASSLLATSTDTQYF
TRBV2	-	TRBJ2-5	-	TGTGCCAGCAGTGAACAGGGTGTGGTCTATGAGCAGTACTTC	CASSEQGVVYEQYF
TRBV29-1	-	TRBJ2-5	-	TGCAGCGTTGAAGCCCGGGGGGAGACCCAGTACTTC	CSVEARGETQYF
TRBV12-3/TRBV12-4	few	TRBJ2-3	-	TGTGCCAGCAGTCTTGGACACCTCAGCACAGATACGCAGTATTTT	CASSLGHLSTDTQYF
TRBV5-8	-	TRBJ2-4	-	TGTGCCAGCAGCTTGGAGGAGGGGGGGCCCCACAAAAACATTCAGTACTTC	CASSLEEGGPHKNIQYF
TRBV3-1	-	TRBJ1-4	-	TGTGCCAGCAGCCAAAATCTTAATGAAAAACTGTTTTTT	CASSQNLNEKLFF
TRBV6-5	few	TRBJ2-4	-	TGTGCCAGCAGTTACTCCAGGGTCCCAGCCAAAAACATTCAGTACTTC	CASSYSRVPAKNIQYF
TRBV6-1	-	TRBJ2-6	-	TGTGCCAGCAGTGATTTGGGGTTGACCTCTGGGGCCAACGTCCTGACTTTC	CASSDLGLTSGANVLTF
TRBV25-1	-	TRBJ1-2	-	TGTGCCAGCAGTGAGTCTAATTTGCATGGCTACACCTTC	CASSESNLHGYTF
TRBV29-1	few	TRBJ2-1	-	TGCAGCGGGCTAGGCAATGAGCAGTTCTTC	CSGLGNEQFF
TRBV9	-	TRBJ2-3	-	TGTGCCAGCAGCGTCGGGAATACGCAGTATTTT	CASSVGNTQYF
TRBV7-3	-	TRBJ2-5	-	TGTGCCAGCAGCTTATTTCCAGGGTACCAAGAGACCCAGTACTTC	CASSLFPGYQETQYF
TRBV7-6	few	TRBJ2-1	TRBD2	TGTGCCAGCAGCTACGGGGGGGGATGGGGGGTCACCTACAATGAGCAGTTCTTC	CASSYGGGWGVTYNEQFF
TRBV12-3/TRBV12-4	-	TRBJ2-5	-	TGTGCCAGCAGCCTCGGGGGCAAAGGAACCCAGTACTTC	CASSLGGKGTQYF
TRBV5-4	-	TRBJ2-7	-	TGTGCCAGCAGCTCCACCTCGAACATCAGGGTCGGCGAGCAGTACTTC	CASSSTSNIRVGEQYF
TRBV20-1	-	TRBJ2-7	TRBD1	TGCAGTGCGGGCTCGGGACAGGGGGGCTCCTACGAGCAGTACTTC	CSAGSGQGGSYEQYF
TRBV12-3/TRBV12-4	-	TRBJ2-4	-	TGTGCCAGCAGTTTAAGGGGGTCCCAAAACATTCAGTACTTC	CASSLRGSQNIQYF
TRBV5-1	-	TRBJ2-3	-	TGCGCCAGCTCCCGGGATGTAGCAGATACGCAGTATTTT	CASSRDVADTQYF
TRBV4-2	-	TRBJ2-1	-	TGTGCCAGCAGCCAAGATTCAGGGACCAATGAGCAGTTCTTC	CASSQDSGTNEQFF
TRBV7-8	-	TRBJ1-1	TRBD1	TGTGCCAGCAGCTCGGGTGTCCGGGACAGGGTTAGGGCTTTCTTT	CASSSGVRDRVRAFF
TRBV6-1	-	TRBJ1-5	TRBD1	TGTGCCAGCAGTGCATCACCGGGACAGGGGCAGCCCCAGCATTTT	CASSASPGQGQPQHF
TRBV29-1	few	TRBJ1-2	-	TGCAGCGTTTATGCCCCGGGACTGAGGGGTGGCTACACCTTC	CSVYAPGLRGGYTF
TRBV6-2/TRBV6-3	-	TRBJ2-7	TRBD1	TGTGCCAGCGAGGGACAGGGGATATTCTACGAGCAGTACTTC	CASEGQGIFYEQYF
TRBV6-5	-	TRBJ1-1	-	TGTGCCAGCAGTTACTCGAGGGGGTACGAAGCTTTCTTT	CASSYSRGYEAFF
TRBV7-8	-	TRBJ2-7	-	TGTGCCAGCAGCTTAGCGGTCGCGATCTCCTACGAGCAGTACTTC	CASSLAVAISYEQYF
TRBV10-3	-	TRBJ2-3	-	TGCGCCACTCGCAGCCTCACAGATACGCAGTATTTT	CATRSLTDTQYF